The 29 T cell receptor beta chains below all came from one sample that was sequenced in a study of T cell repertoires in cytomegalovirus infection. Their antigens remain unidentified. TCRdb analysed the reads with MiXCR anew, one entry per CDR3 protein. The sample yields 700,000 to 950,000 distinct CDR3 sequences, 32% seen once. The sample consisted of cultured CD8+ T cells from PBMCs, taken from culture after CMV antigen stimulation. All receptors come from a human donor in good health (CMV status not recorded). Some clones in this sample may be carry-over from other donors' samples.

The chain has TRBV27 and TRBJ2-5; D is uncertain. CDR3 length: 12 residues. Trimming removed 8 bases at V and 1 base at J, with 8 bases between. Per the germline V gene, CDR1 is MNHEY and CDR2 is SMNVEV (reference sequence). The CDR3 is CASGRTQETQYF. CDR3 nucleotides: TGTGCCAGCGGCAGAACCCAAGAGACCCAGTACTTC.

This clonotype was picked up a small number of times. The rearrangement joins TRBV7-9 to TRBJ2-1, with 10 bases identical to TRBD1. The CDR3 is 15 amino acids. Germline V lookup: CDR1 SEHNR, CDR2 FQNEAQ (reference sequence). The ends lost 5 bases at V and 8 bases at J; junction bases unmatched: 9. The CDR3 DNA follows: TGTGCCAGCAGCATAGGCCGACAGGGGGCTTATGAGCAGTTCTTC. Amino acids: CASSIGRQGAYEQFF.

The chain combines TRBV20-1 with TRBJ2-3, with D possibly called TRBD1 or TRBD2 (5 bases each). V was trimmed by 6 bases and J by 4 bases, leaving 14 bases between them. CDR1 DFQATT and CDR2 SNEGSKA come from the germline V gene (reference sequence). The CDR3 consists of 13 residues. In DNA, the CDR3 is TGCAGTGCAAGGGGTTTGAGGGCAGATACGCAGTATTTT. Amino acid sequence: CSARGLRADTQYF.

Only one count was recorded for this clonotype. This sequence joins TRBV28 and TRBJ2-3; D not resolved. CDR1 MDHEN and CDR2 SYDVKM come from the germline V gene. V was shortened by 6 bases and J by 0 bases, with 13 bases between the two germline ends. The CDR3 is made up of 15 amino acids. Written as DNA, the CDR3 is TGTGCCAGCAGCCCGGACGTAGCTAGCACAGATACGCAGTATTTT. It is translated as CASSPDVASTDTQYF.

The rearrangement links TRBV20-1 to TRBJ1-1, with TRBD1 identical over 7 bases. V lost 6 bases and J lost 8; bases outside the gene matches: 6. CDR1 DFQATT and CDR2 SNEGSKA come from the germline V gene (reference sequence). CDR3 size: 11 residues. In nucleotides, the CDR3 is TGCAGTGCATTCCACAGGGGCGAAGCTTTCTTT. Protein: CSAFHRGEAFF.

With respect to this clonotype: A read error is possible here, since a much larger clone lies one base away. Here the CDR3 reads CASSSTGDEQYF. The CDR3 region has the DNA TGTGCCAGCAGCTCTACAGGGGACGAGCAGTACTTC. This rearrangement joins TRBV4-2 to TRBJ2-7, with 7 bases matching TRBD1. With V trimmed by 5 bases and J by 5 bases, 3 bases remained unmatched. Germline V CDR1 and CDR2: LGHNA, YNFKEQ. There are 12 residues in the CDR3.

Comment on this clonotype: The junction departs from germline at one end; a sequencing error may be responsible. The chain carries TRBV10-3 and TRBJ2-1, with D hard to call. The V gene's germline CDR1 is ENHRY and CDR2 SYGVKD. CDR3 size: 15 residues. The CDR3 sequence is CAVSEKKGPDNEQFF. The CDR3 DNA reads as TGTGCCGTCAGTGAGAAAAAAGGCCCGGACAATGAGCAGTTCTTC.

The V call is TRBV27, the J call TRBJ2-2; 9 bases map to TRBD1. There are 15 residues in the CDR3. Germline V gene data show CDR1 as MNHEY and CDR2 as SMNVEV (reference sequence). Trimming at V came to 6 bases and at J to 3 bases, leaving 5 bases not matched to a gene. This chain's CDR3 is CASRVGQGDTGELFF. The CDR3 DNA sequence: TGTGCCAGCAGGGTGGGACAGGGCGACACCGGGGAGCTGTTTTTT.

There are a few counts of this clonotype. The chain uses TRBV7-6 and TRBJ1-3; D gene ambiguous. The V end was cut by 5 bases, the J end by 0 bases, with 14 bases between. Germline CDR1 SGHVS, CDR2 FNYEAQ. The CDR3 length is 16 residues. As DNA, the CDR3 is TGTGCCAGCAGCGCAACACTGAGTAGCTCTGGAAACACCATATATTTT. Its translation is CASSATLSSSGNTIYF.

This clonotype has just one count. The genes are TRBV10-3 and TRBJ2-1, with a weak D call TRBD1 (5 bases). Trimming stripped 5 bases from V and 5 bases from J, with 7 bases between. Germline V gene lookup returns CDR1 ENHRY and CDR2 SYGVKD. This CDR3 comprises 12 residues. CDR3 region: CAISLQDNEQFF. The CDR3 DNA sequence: TGTGCCATCAGTCTACAGGACAATGAGCAGTTCTTC.

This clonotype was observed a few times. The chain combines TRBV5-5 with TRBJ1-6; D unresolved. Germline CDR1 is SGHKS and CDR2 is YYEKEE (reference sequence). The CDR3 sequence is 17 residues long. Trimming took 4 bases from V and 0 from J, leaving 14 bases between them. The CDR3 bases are TGTGCCAGCAGCCCCTATCACCCGAGCTCCTATAATTCACCCCTCCACTTT. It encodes CASSPYHPSSYNSPLHF.

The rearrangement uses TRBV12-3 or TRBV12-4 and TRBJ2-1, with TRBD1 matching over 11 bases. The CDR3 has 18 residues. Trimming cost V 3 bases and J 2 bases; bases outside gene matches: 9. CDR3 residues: CASSFVVVGQGAYNEQFF. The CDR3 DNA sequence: TGTGCCAGCAGTTTTGTAGTGGTGGGACAGGGGGCCTACAATGAGCAGTTCTTC.

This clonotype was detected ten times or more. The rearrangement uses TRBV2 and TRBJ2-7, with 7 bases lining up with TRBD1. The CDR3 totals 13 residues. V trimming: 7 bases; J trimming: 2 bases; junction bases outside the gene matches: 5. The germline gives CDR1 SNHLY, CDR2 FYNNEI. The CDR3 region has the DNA TGTGCCAGCACAGGGCAGGGGGCCTACGAGCAGTACTTC. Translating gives CASTGQGAYEQYF.

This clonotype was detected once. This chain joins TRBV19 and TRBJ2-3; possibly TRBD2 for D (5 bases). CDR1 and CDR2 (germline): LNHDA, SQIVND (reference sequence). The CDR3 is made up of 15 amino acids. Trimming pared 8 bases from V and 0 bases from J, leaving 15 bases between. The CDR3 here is CASALSGLSTDTQYF. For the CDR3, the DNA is TGTGCCAGTGCTTTAAGCGGTCTAAGCACAGATACGCAGTATTTT.

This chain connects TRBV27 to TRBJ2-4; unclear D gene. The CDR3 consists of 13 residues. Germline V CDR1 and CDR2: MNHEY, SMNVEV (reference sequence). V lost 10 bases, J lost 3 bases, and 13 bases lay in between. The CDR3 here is CATSSSVKNIQYF. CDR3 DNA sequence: TGTGCCACATCGAGCTCAGTCAAAAACATTCAGTACTTC.

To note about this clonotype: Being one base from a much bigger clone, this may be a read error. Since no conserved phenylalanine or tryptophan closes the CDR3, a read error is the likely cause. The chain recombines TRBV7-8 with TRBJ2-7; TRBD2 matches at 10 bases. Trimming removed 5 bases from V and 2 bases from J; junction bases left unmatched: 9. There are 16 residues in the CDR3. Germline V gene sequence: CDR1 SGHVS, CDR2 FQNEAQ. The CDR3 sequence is CASSPGLAALAYEQYI. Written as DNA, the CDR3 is TGTGCCAGCAGCCCCGGACTAGCGGCCCTGGCCTACGAGCAGTACATC.

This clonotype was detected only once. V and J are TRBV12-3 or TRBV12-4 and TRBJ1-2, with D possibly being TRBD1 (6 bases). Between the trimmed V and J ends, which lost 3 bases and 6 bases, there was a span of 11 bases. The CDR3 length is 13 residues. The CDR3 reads CASSFTGMDGYTF. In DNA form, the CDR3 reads TGTGCCAGCAGTTTCACAGGGATGGATGGCTACACCTTC.

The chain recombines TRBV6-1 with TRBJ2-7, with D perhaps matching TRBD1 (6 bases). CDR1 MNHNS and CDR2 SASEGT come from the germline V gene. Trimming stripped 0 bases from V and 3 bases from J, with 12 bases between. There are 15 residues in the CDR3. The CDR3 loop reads CASSEADSPDYEQYF. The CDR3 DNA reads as TGTGCCAGCAGTGAAGCGGACAGCCCTGACTACGAGCAGTACTTC.

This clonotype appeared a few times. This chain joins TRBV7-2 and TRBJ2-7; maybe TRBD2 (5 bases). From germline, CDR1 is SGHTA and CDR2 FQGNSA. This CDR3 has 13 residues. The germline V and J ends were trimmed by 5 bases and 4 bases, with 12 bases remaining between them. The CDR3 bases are TGTGCCAGCAGCCCGTCTCCGGGGTACGAGCAGTACGTC. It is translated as CASSPSPGYEQYV.

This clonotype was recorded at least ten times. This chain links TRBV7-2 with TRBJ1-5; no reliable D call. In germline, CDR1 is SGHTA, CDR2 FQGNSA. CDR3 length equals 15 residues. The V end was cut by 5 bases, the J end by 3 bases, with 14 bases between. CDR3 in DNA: TGTGCCAGCAGCCACCGAGTCAGCTACAATCAGCCCCAGCATTTT. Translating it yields CASSHRVSYNQPQHF.

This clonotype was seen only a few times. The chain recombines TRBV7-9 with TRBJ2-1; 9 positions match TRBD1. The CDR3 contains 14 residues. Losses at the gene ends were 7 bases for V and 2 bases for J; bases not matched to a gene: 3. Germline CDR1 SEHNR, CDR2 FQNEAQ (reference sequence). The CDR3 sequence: CASKGTGTYNEQFF. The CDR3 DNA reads TGTGCCAGCAAGGGGACAGGGACCTACAATGAGCAGTTCTTC.

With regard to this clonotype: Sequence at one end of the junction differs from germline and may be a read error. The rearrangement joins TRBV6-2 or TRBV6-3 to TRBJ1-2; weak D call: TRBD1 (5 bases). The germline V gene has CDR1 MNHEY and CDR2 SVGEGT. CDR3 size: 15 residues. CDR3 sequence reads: CASSYSRGPGYGNTF. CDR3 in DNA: TGTGCCAGCAGTTACTCGCGGGGACCGGGATATGGCAACACCTTC.

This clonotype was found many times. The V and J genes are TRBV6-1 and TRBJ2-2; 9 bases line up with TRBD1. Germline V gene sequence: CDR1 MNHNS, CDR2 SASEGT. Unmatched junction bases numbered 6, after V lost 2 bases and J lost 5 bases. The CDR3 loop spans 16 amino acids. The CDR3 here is CASSEKQGAETGELFF. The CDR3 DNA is TGTGCCAGCAGTGAAAAACAGGGGGCGGAAACCGGGGAGCTGTTTTTT.

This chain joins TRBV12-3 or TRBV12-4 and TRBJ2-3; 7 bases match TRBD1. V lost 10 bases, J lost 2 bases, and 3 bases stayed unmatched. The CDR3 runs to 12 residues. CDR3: CATDRATDTQYF. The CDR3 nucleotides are TGTGCCACCGACAGGGCCACAGATACGCAGTATTTT.

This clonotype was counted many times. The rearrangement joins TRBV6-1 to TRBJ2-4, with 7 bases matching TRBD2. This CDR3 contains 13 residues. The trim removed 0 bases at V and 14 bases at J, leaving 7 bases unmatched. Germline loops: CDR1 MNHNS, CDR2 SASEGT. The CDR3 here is CASSEADRDYKYF. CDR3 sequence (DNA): TGTGCCAGCAGTGAAGCGGACCGGGACTATAAGTACTTC.

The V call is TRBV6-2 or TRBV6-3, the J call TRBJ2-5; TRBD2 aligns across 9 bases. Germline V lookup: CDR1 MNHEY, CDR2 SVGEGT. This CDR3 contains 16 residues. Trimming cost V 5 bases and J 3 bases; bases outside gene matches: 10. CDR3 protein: CASSPLKIAGEETQYF. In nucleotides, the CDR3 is TGTGCCAGCAGTCCCCTTAAGATAGCGGGGGAAGAGACCCAGTACTTC.

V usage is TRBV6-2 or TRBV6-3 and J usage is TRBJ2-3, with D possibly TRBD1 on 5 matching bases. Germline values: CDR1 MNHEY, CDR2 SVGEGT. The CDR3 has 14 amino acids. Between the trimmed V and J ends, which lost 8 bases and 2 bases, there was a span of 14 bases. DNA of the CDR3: TGTGCCAGCGTACCTGACAGCCTCACAGATACGCAGTATTTT. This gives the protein CASVPDSLTDTQYF.

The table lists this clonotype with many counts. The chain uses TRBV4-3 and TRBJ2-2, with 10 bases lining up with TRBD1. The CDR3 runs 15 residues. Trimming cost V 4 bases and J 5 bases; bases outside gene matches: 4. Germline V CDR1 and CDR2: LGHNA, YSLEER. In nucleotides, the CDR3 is TGCGCCAGCAGCCCGGACAGGGGGGGAACCGGGGAGCTGTTTTTT. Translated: CASSPDRGGTGELFF.

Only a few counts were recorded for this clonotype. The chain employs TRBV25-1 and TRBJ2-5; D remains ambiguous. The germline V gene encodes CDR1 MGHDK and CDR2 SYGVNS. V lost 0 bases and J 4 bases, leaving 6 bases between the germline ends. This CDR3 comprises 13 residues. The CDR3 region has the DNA TGTGCCAGCAGTGAATACGGACGAGAGACCCAGTACTTC. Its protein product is CASSEYGRETQYF.